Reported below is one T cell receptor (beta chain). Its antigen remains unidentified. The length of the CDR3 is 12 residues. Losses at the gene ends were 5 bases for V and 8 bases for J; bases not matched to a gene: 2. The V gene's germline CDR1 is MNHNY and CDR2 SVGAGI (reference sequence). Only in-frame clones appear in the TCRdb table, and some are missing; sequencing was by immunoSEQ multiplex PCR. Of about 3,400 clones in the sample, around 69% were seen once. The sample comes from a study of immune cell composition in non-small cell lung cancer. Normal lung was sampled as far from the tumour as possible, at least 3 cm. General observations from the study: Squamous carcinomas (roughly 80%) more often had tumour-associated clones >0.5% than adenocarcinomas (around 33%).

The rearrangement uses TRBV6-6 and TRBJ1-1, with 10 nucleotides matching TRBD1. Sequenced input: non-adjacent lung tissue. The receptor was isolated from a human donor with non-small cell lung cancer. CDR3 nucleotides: TGTGCCAGCAGTGACAGGGGGCGCGAAGCTTTCTTT. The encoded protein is CASSDRGREAFF.